Each of the 21 T cell receptor beta chains below was sequenced from the same sample in a study of PD-1 blockade in mismatch repair-deficient tumors. Data came from immunoSEQ multiplex PCR; TCRdb stores just in-frame clones and leaves some out. The sample shows about 100,000 clones, 82% of them seen only once. This specimen consisted of peripheral blood, obtained approximately 35 weeks after starting pembrolizumab. The source is an adult with mismatch repair-deficient cancer.

This sequence joins TRBV7-9 and TRBJ2-7; D is uncertain. Germline-derived CDR1 and CDR2 are SEHNR and FQNEAQ (reference sequence). The CDR3 spans 13 residues. V was trimmed by 0 bases and J by 0 bases, leaving 3 bases between them. In nucleotides, the CDR3 is TGTGCCAGCAGCTTAGCCCTCTCCTACGAGCAGTACTTC. Translated, it gives CASSLALSYEQYF.

The chain combines TRBV27 with TRBJ1-2; no clear D. CDR1 and CDR2 from the germline V gene are MNHEY and SMNVEV (reference sequence). V lost 3 bases and J lost 8, with 13 bases in between. This CDR3 has 13 residues. CDR3 sequence (DNA): TGTGCCAGCAGTTTCCTCGAGGGATTGGGCTACACCTTC. It translates to CASSFLEGLGYTF.

The rearrangement links TRBV6-6 to TRBJ2-7; perhaps TRBD2 as D (7 bases). V shed 0 bases and J shed 5 bases, with 14 bases lying between them. The CDR3 runs to 15 residues. Germline V gene lookup returns CDR1 MNHNY and CDR2 SVGAGI (reference sequence). The CDR3 region has the DNA TGTGCCAGCAGTTACTCGACGGGGAGGGGGGACGAGCAGTACTTC. This translates into CASSYSTGRGDEQYF.

This chain links TRBV28 with TRBJ1-4; D uncertain. Germline V gives CDR1 MDHEN, CDR2 SYDVKM. There are 14 residues in the CDR3. The V end was cut by 6 bases, the J end by 0 bases, with 8 bases between. The CDR3 nucleotides are TGTGCCAGCAGCACCAGGTCAACTAATGAAAAACTGTTTTTT. Protein sequence: CASSTRSTNEKLFF.

The rearrangement links TRBV19 to TRBJ1-2; D is undetermined. The V gene lost 7 bases and the J gene lost 8 bases, with 17 bases spanning the gap. Germline V gene sequence: CDR1 LNHDA, CDR2 SQIVND (reference sequence). The CDR3 contains 13 residues. CDR3 nucleotide sequence: TGTGCCAGTACGCCACGGGCGCTGGGGGGCTACACCTTC. Translation: CASTPRALGGYTF.

CDR3 in amino acids: CASSQGGGRGRTGNEQFF. CDR3 sequence (DNA): TGCGCCAGCAGCCAAGGTGGGGGGAGGGGGCGCACGGGCAATGAGCAGTTCTTC. The chain joins TRBV4-1 to TRBJ2-1; D may be TRBD1 or TRBD2 (7 bases each). Germline loops: CDR1 MGHRA, CDR2 YSYEKL. The V and J ends lost 1 base and 6 bases respectively, with 22 bases between them. The CDR3 has 18 residues.

The chain's CDR3 is CATSAREGPYNEQFF. DNA of the CDR3: TGTGCCACCTCAGCGCGGGAGGGCCCCTACAATGAGCAGTTCTTC. The J gene is TRBJ2-1, the V gene TRBV9; TRBD2 matches 9 bases. From germline, CDR1 is SGDLS and CDR2 YYNGEE. The CDR3 is 15 amino acids. J was trimmed by 2 bases and V by 9 bases; bases with no gene match: 9.

J is TRBJ2-7 and V is TRBV28; D might be TRBD2 (7 bases). Looked up from germline, CDR1 is MDHEN and CDR2 is SYDVKM. The V end lost 6 bases, the J end lost 4 bases, and 19 bases lay between the germline ends. The CDR3 contains 15 residues. The CDR3 loop is CASRGGGQGRYEQYF. The CDR3 DNA reads TGTGCCAGCAGAGGGGGGGGGCAGGGGAGGTACGAGCAGTACTTC.

The J gene is TRBJ2-1, the V gene TRBV7-9, with 11 bases identical to TRBD2. There are 16 residues in the CDR3. V dropped 5 bases and J dropped 4; count of bases not matched to a gene: 7. CDR1 is SEHNR and CDR2 is FQNEAQ in the germline V gene (reference sequence). The CDR3 region has the DNA TGTGCCAGCAGCCTCAAGGGACTAGCGGATTACAATGAGCAGTTCTTC. Translating it yields CASSLKGLADYNEQFF.

J is TRBJ2-4 and V is TRBV4-2; D not resolved. Germline CDR1 reads LGHNA; CDR2 reads YNFKEQ. V dropped 0 bases and J dropped 15 bases, with 12 bases sitting between them. This CDR3 spans 12 amino acids. The CDR3 reads CASSQEFTRRYF. CDR3 DNA sequence: TGTGCCAGCAGCCAAGAATTTACAAGGCGGTACTTC.

The rearrangement links TRBV6-1 to TRBJ1-5; TRBD1 matches 8 bases. V lost 9 bases to trimming and J lost 0 bases; unmatched junction nucleotides: 7. Germline values: CDR1 MNHNS, CDR2 SASEGT. This CDR3 region has 15 residues. The CDR3 region is CASRAGQGSNQPQHF. The CDR3 DNA reads as TGTGCCAGTCGAGCCGGACAGGGTAGCAATCAGCCCCAGCATTTT.

This clone was observed a handful of times. The same CDR3 can be traced to other DNA sequences in this sample. The chain joins TRBV4-2 to TRBJ2-3, with D possibly being TRBD1 or TRBD2 (5 bases each). The CDR3 runs to 14 residues. V was cut by 1 base and J by 0 bases, with 5 bases left in between. Germline V gene lookup returns CDR1 LGHNA and CDR2 YNFKEQ. The CDR3 DNA sequence: TGTGCCAGCAGCCAAGGGGACAGCACAGATACGCAGTATTTT. Amino acid sequence: CASSQGDSTDTQYF.

This clone has a single count. As DNA, the CDR3 is TGTGCCAGCAGCTTCGGGACAGGTCTGAACATTCAGTACTTC. Its protein is CASSFGTGLNIQYF. The V gene is TRBV5-6, the J gene TRBJ2-4; 8 bases fit TRBD1. Germline V gene lookup returns CDR1 SGHDT and CDR2 YYEEEE. The V gene end was trimmed by 2 bases and the J gene end by 7 bases; junction bases not matched to a gene: 5. CDR3 size: 14 residues.

The V gene is TRBV11-2, the J gene TRBJ2-2; D gene unclear. Between the trimmed V and J ends, which lost 4 bases and 6 bases, there was a span of 6 bases. Germline CDR1 and CDR2: SGHAT and FQNNGV. The CDR3 has 12 amino acids. The CDR3 coding sequence is TGTGCCAGCAGCTCTCGCGCCGGGGAGCTGTTTTTT. Translating gives CASSSRAGELFF.

The CDR3 sequence is CASSLAKNTEAFF. The CDR3, as DNA: TGTGCCAGCAGCTTAGCGAAGAACACTGAAGCTTTCTTT. The rearrangement uses TRBV7-6 and TRBJ1-1; the D is unclear. The CDR3 has 13 amino acids. CDR1 is SGHVS and CDR2 is FNYEAQ in the germline V gene. Trimming removed 0 bases at V and 1 base at J, with 3 bases between.

Written as DNA, the CDR3 is TGTGCCAGCACGGGACACCAAGTTACTTTCTTT. Amino acids: CASTGHQVTFF. J is TRBJ1-1 and V is TRBV25-1; D is possibly TRBD1 (6 bases). This CDR3 spans 11 amino acids. From germline, CDR1 is MGHDK and CDR2 SYGVNS. The germline V and J ends were trimmed by 7 bases and 12 bases, with 15 bases remaining between them. Variable domain in full (rest from reference TRBV25-1 and TRBJ1-1): EADIYQTPRYLVIGTGKKITLECSQTMGHDKMYWYQQDPGMELHLIHYSYGVNSTEKGDLSSESTVSRIRTEHFPLTLESARPSHTSQYLCASTGHQVTFFGQGTRLTVV.

The chain employs TRBV27 and TRBJ1-1, with D perhaps matching TRBD1 (5 bases). This CDR3 spans 14 amino acids. The germline V gene encodes CDR1 MNHEY and CDR2 SMNVEV (reference sequence). Trimming left V 2 bases short and J 2 bases short, with 9 bases between. CDR3 loop: CASSLVGPNTEAFF. CDR3 DNA: TGTGCCAGCAGTTTAGTGGGACCCAACACTGAAGCTTTCTTT.

CDR3 in amino acids: CASRITDGEQYF. The DNA for the CDR3 is TGTGCCAGCAGAATTACGGACGGAGAGCAGTACTTC. The chain employs TRBV6-5 and TRBJ2-7; the D is unclear. CDR1 is MNHEY, CDR2 SVGAGI, per germline. The CDR3 runs 12 residues. Deletions cut 6 bases from V and 7 bases from J, with 13 bases between.

The V and J genes are TRBV11-2 and TRBJ2-2; D may correspond to TRBD1 or TRBD2 (5 bases each). In germline, CDR1 is SGHAT, CDR2 FQNNGV. V shed 6 bases and J shed 2 bases, with 13 bases lying between them. The CDR3 sequence is 15 residues long. CDR3 sequence (DNA): TGTGCCAGCAGACTCCGGGACCACAACACCGGGGAGCTGTTTTTT. The encoded protein is CASRLRDHNTGELFF. Looking up the rest from reference TRBV11-2 and TRBJ2-2 gives the full variable domain: EAGVAQSPRYKIIEKRQSVAFWCNPISGHATLYWYQQILGQGPKLLIQFQNNGVVDDSQLPKDRFSAERLKGVDSTLKIQPAKLEDSAVYLCASRLRDHNTGELFFGEGSRLTVL.

J is TRBJ2-7 and V is TRBV18; 7 positions agree with TRBD1. The germline V gene encodes CDR1 KGHSH and CDR2 LQKENI. The CDR3 consists of 16 residues. V dropped 2 bases and J dropped 0; count of bases not matched to a gene: 7. The CDR3: CASSPGGQADSYEQYF. Here the CDR3 DNA reads TGTGCCAGCTCACCAGGTGGACAGGCCGACTCCTACGAGCAGTACTTC.

J is TRBJ2-2 and V is TRBV7-3; 13 bases map to TRBD2. Germline V CDR1 and CDR2: SGHTA, FQGTGA. The CDR3 spans 16 residues. V shed 5 bases and J 8 bases; nucleotides not matched to a gene: 8. For the CDR3, the DNA is TGTGCCAGCAGCCCTACTAGCGGGAGGGCCGGGGGGGAGCTGTTTTTT. It translates to CASSPTSGRAGGELFF.